The 12 T cell receptor beta chains below were found in one sample sequenced in a study of shared clonotypes between healthy human individuals. Measured with immunoSEQ multiplex PCR; TCRdb has only the in-frame clones, and not every one. There are about 490,000 clones in the sample; roughly four fifths occur only once, and over 10% lies in the top ten. The source material was PBMCs. Source of these receptors: a woman aged 40 to 49 in good health. Some clones in this sample may be carry-over from other donors' samples.

The rearrangement uses TRBV2 and TRBJ2-5; weak D call: TRBD1 (5 bases). This CDR3 has 16 amino acids. The V gene lost 1 base and the J gene lost 4 bases, with 16 bases spanning the gap. Germline lookup yields CDR1 SNHLY and CDR2 FYNNEI. This chain's CDR3 is CASSEETAPPRETQYF. CDR3 nucleotide sequence: TGTGCCAGCAGTGAAGAGACAGCTCCCCCGAGAGAGACCCAGTACTTC.

The gene calls are TRBV9 and TRBJ2-1, with no clear D. V was pared by 0 bases and J by 9 bases, with 10 bases between. CDR3 length equals 13 residues. Germline lookup yields CDR1 SGDLS and CDR2 YYNGEE. CDR3 in amino acids: CASSVAGVGEQFF. The DNA for the CDR3 is TGTGCCAGCAGCGTAGCAGGAGTGGGTGAGCAGTTCTTC.

The V and J genes are TRBV7-2 and TRBJ1-4, with D possibly being TRBD1 (5 bases). Trimming cost V 2 bases and J 10 bases, with 17 bases left between them. Per the germline V gene, CDR1 is SGHTA and CDR2 is FQGNSA. The length of the CDR3 is 15 residues. CDR3: CASSLLGPGDGKLFF. CDR3 bases: TGTGCCAGCAGCTTATTGGGACCGGGGGATGGAAAACTGTTTTTT. The variable domain in full, with the rest retrieved from reference TRBV7-2 and TRBJ1-4, is GAGVSQSPSNKVTEKGKDVELRCDPISGHTALYWYRQSLGQGLEFLIYFQGNSAPDKSGLPSDRFSAERTGGSVSTLTIQRTQQEDSAVYLCASSLLGPGDGKLFFGSGTQLSVL.

This clone was recorded at least ten times. The V gene is TRBV7-3, the J gene TRBJ2-1; D is uncertain. Trimming took 5 bases from V and 0 from J, leaving 14 bases between them. CDR1 is SGHTA, CDR2 FQGTGA, per germline. The CDR3 has 16 residues. The DNA for the CDR3 is TGTGCCAGCAGCCCGGAAGTCTATAGCTCCTACAATGAGCAGTTCTTC. This encodes CASSPEVYSSYNEQFF.

The rearrangement joins TRBV9 to TRBJ2-7; D ambiguous. V lost 0 bases, J lost 7 bases, and 11 bases lay in between. Per germline, CDR1 SGDLS and CDR2 YYNGEE. This CDR3 has 13 residues. In DNA form, the CDR3 reads TGTGCCAGCAGCGTAGTAAGTGTGGGGGAGCAGTACTTC. It is translated as CASSVVSVGEQYF.

In this sample, this clone turned up a few times. The chain links TRBV4-2 to TRBJ1-5; possible D gene TRBD1, 5 bases. Germline V gives CDR1 LGHNA, CDR2 YNFKEQ. V was pared by 4 bases and J by 5 bases, with 21 bases between. This CDR3 comprises 17 residues. CDR3: CASSPSHRGSAYQPQHF. The CDR3 DNA is TGTGCCAGCAGCCCCTCGCACCGGGGCTCCGCCTATCAGCCCCAGCATTTT.

Written as DNA, the CDR3 is TGTGCCAGCAGCTTGGACATGGGCTACGAGCAGTACTTC. Translating gives CASSLDMGYEQYF. The V and J genes are TRBV5-4 and TRBJ2-7; D remains ambiguous. The CDR3 is made up of 13 amino acids. Per germline, CDR1 SGHNT and CDR2 YYREEE (reference sequence). V dropped 0 bases and J dropped 3 bases, with 7 bases sitting between them. The variable domain in full, with the rest retrieved from reference TRBV5-4 and TRBJ2-7, is ETGVTQSPTHLIKTRGQQVTLRCSSQSGHNTVSWYQQALGQGPQFIFQYYREEENGRGNFPPRFSGLQFPNYSSELNVNALELDDSALYLCASSLDMGYEQYFGPGTRLTVT.

The chain recombines TRBV11-2 with TRBJ1-1; D may be TRBD1 (6 bases). Germline values: CDR1 SGHAT, CDR2 FQNNGV. The ends were cut back, 1 base at V and 3 bases at J, with 9 bases in the middle. The CDR3 totals 14 residues. The CDR3 reads CASSLVYRDTEAFF. For the CDR3, the DNA is TGTGCCAGCAGCTTAGTATACAGGGACACTGAAGCTTTCTTT.

For the CDR3, the DNA is TGTGCCAGCAGCTTGTTTGGCAGCCGATCCTACGAGCAGTACTTC. Translated: CASSLFGSRSYEQYF. The chain is built from TRBV5-6 and TRBJ2-7; unclear D gene. CDR3 length equals 15 residues. CDR1 and CDR2 (germline): SGHDT, YYEEEE. V was shortened by 1 base and J by 1 base, with 12 bases between the two germline ends.

The chain couples TRBV9 to TRBJ1-1; D gene uncertain. The V gene's germline CDR1 is SGDLS and CDR2 YYNGEE. V was shortened by 3 bases and J by 1 base, with 10 bases between the two germline ends. The CDR3 totals 14 residues. The CDR3 nucleotides are TGTGCCAGCAGCGCCCGTGGAGGGAACACTGAAGCTTTCTTT. Protein: CASSARGGNTEAFF.

The chain is built from TRBV7-3 and TRBJ2-2; D unresolved. V was clipped by 3 bases and J by 1 base, with 9 bases between them. Germline V gives CDR1 SGHTA, CDR2 FQGTGA. CDR3 length: 15 residues. This CDR3 is CASSFYKGNTGELFF. The CDR3 DNA follows: TGTGCCAGCAGCTTTTATAAGGGGAACACCGGGGAGCTGTTTTTT.

This chain connects TRBV5-1 to TRBJ2-5, with TRBD1 as a possible D gene (6 bases). The CDR3 is made up of 16 amino acids. Germline V gene data show CDR1 as SGHRS and CDR2 as YFSETQ. V dropped 3 bases and J dropped 7 bases, with 22 bases sitting between them. Here the CDR3 reads CASSSYRAPQTWTQYF. The CDR3 DNA reads as TGCGCCAGCAGCTCTTACAGGGCCCCGCAGACCTGGACCCAGTACTTC.